These 29 T cell receptor beta chains originate from one sample sequenced in a study of shared clonotypes between healthy human individuals. Data came from immunoSEQ multiplex PCR; TCRdb stores just in-frame clones and leaves some out. The data contain 1,500,000 or so clones, approximately 97% of them singletons. Material for sequencing was naive CD4+ T cells sorted from blood. Documented subset: CD45RA+ positively selected. The source is a man aged 30 to 45 in good health.

The CDR3 reads CSVVLDSQETQYF. CDR3 bases: TGCAGCGTTGTGCTGGACTCCCAAGAGACCCAGTACTTC. The rearrangement joins TRBV29-1 to TRBJ2-5; D is perhaps TRBD2 (5 bases). Germline assignment: CDR1 SQVTM and CDR2 ANQGSEA. The CDR3 covers 13 residues. V was pared by 4 bases and J by 1 base, with 10 bases between.

This clone was observed once. This chain joins TRBV9 and TRBJ2-1; no clear D gene. CDR1 and CDR2 (germline): SGDLS, YYNGEE. The V end lost 0 bases, the J end lost 8 bases, and 18 bases lay between the germline ends. This CDR3 has 16 residues. DNA of the CDR3: TGTGCCAGCAGCGTAGCTGGGCAGCTTAAGGTCCATGAGCAGTTCTTC. This sequence encodes CASSVAGQLKVHEQFF.

The chain has TRBV28 and TRBJ1-5; weak D call: TRBD1 (6 bases). Trimming pared 3 bases from V and 3 bases from J, leaving 15 bases between. Germline CDR1 and CDR2: MDHEN and SYDVKM. There are 16 residues in the CDR3. The CDR3 reads CASSFVGGLDNQPQHF. The CDR3 region has the DNA TGTGCCAGCAGTTTCGTAGGGGGGCTTGACAATCAGCCCCAGCATTTT. Combining the CDR3 with reference TRBV28 and TRBJ1-5 gives the whole variable domain DVKVTQSSRYLVKRTGEKVFLECVQDMDHENMFWYRQDPGLGLRLIYFSYDVKMKEKGDIPEGYSVSREKKERFSLILESASTNQTSMYLCASSFVGGLDNQPQHFGDGTRLSIL.

This clone was detected only once. This chain joins TRBV7-3 and TRBJ2-5; D remains ambiguous. V shed 5 bases and J shed 5 bases, with 15 bases lying between them. The CDR3 loop spans 14 amino acids. The V gene's germline CDR1 is SGHTA and CDR2 FQGTGA. CDR3 loop: CASSPTVDVETQYF. The CDR3 nucleotides read TGTGCCAGCAGCCCCACGGTGGATGTGGAGACCCAGTACTTC.

The CDR3 bases are TGTGCCAGCTCATACCGGGACCACAATCAGCCCCAGCATTTT. Its protein is CASSYRDHNQPQHF. The chain is built from TRBV18 and TRBJ1-5, with a weak D call TRBD1 (5 bases). Trimming left V 5 bases short and J 3 bases short, with 11 bases between. Germline loops: CDR1 KGHSH, CDR2 LQKENI. The CDR3 covers 14 residues.

The chain uses TRBV10-2 and TRBJ1-5, with no clear D. Germline loops: CDR1 WSHSY, CDR2 SAAADI. The CDR3 sequence is 15 residues long. V lost 3 bases to trimming and J lost 0 bases, with 9 bases between them. CDR3 nucleotide sequence: TGCGCCAGCAGTGATCCTGCCCGTAGCAATCAGCCCCAGCATTTT. This codes for CASSDPARSNQPQHF.

The chain combines TRBV5-5 with TRBJ1-4; 7 bases are a match to TRBD1. The CDR3 runs to 16 residues. The germline V gene has CDR1 SGHKS and CDR2 YYEKEE (reference sequence). Trimming took 5 bases from V and 0 from J; bases not matched to a gene: 7. This CDR3 is CASRKTGAATNEKLFF. The CDR3 coding sequence is TGTGCCAGCAGAAAAACAGGGGCTGCAACTAATGAAAAACTGTTTTTT.

This clone was recorded only once. The V and J genes are TRBV28 and TRBJ2-5; no clear D gene. There are 14 residues in the CDR3. Trimming removed 2 bases at V and 5 bases at J, with 12 bases between. The germline V gene has CDR1 MDHEN and CDR2 SYDVKM. CDR3 DNA sequence: TGTGCCAGCAGTTTAATGGGTAGCTCGGAGACCCAGTACTTC. It encodes CASSLMGSSETQYF. The full variable domain, rest sourced from reference TRBV28 and TRBJ2-5, is DVKVTQSSRYLVKRTGEKVFLECVQDMDHENMFWYRQDPGLGLRLIYFSYDVKMKEKGDIPEGYSVSREKKERFSLILESASTNQTSMYLCASSLMGSSETQYFGPGTRLLVL.

The gene calls are TRBV6-1 and TRBJ1-1, with no clear D. V was clipped by 2 bases and J by 0 bases, with 7 bases between them. The CDR3 is made up of 14 amino acids. Germline V gene data show CDR1 as MNHNS and CDR2 as SASEGT. The DNA for the CDR3 is TGTGCCAGCAGTGAATTCCCTCTGAACACTGAAGCTTTCTTT. The encoded protein is CASSEFPLNTEAFF.

V and J are TRBV30 and TRBJ2-7, with a possible D match to TRBD1 (6 bases). Germline V CDR1 and CDR2: GTSNPN, SVGIG (reference sequence). The CDR3 runs 13 residues. V was shortened by 3 bases and J by 3 bases, with 12 bases between the two germline ends. The CDR3 DNA follows: TGTGCCTGGAGACAGGGCATCGACTACGAGCAGTACTTC. Translation gives CAWRQGIDYEQYF.

About this clone itself: The sample holds other DNA sequences that translate to the same CDR3. V is TRBV30 and J is TRBJ2-1; no reliable D call. Germline assignment: CDR1 GTSNPN and CDR2 SVGIG (reference sequence). V dropped 0 bases and J dropped 6 bases, with 3 bases sitting between them. CDR3 size: 11 residues. The CDR3 protein is CAWSVRNEQFF. In DNA form, the CDR3 reads TGTGCCTGGAGTGTGCGCAATGAGCAGTTCTTC.

The chain combines TRBV6-5 with TRBJ2-7; D is unresolved. The CDR3 loop spans 14 amino acids. CDR1 MNHEY and CDR2 SVGAGI come from the germline V gene. Trimming pared 5 bases from V and 0 bases from J, leaving 11 bases between. CDR3 amino acids: CASSPRSSSYEQYF. In DNA, the CDR3 is TGTGCCAGCAGTCCCCGGTCATCCTCCTACGAGCAGTACTTC.

The genes are TRBV10-3 and TRBJ2-7; 7 bases match TRBD2. Trimming cost V 3 bases and J 7 bases; bases outside gene matches: 12. The CDR3 spans 15 residues. The germline V gene has CDR1 ENHRY and CDR2 SYGVKD. The chain's CDR3 is CAISEGAGVPREQYF. Written as DNA, the CDR3 is TGTGCCATCAGTGAAGGGGCGGGAGTCCCCAGGGAGCAGTACTTC.

A note on this clone: Additional DNA sequences in this sample encode the identical CDR3. J is TRBJ2-2 and V is TRBV7-9, with 12 bases lining up with TRBD1. CDR1 is SEHNR and CDR2 is FQNEAQ in the germline V gene (reference sequence). V lost 5 bases to trimming and J lost 5 bases; unmatched junction nucleotides: 6. This CDR3 region has 16 residues. CDR3 amino acids: CASSPRDRGRTGELFF. The CDR3 nucleotides read TGTGCCAGCAGCCCCCGGGACAGGGGGCGAACCGGGGAGCTGTTTTTT.

The chain couples TRBV11-2 to TRBJ2-1, with a weak D call TRBD2 (5 bases). CDR3 size: 14 residues. Trimming left V 2 bases short and J 6 bases short, with 11 bases between. Germline CDR1 reads SGHAT; CDR2 reads FQNNGV. The CDR3 DNA reads as TGTGCCAGCAGCTTACCTAGCCCCTCCAATGAGCAGTTCTTC. This encodes CASSLPSPSNEQFF.

The chain employs TRBV10-3 and TRBJ2-3; weak D call: TRBD1 (6 bases). This CDR3 is 15 amino acids long. Germline CDR1 and CDR2: ENHRY and SYGVKD. V lost 2 bases and J 8 bases, leaving 17 bases between the germline ends. The CDR3 nucleotides read TGTGCCATCAGTGAGCTGGACCAGGGGAAGGGTACGCAGTATTTT. As protein: CAISELDQGKGTQYF.

The chain joins TRBV2 to TRBJ1-5; 12 bases map to TRBD1. Germline CDR1 reads SNHLY; CDR2 reads FYNNEI. V gave up 5 bases and J gave up 5 bases; unmatched junction bases: 4. CDR3 size: 15 residues. CDR3 region: CASSFGTGGHQPQHF. The CDR3 region has the DNA TGTGCCAGCAGTTTTGGGACAGGGGGCCATCAGCCCCAGCATTTT. Full variable domain (missing parts from reference TRBV2 and TRBJ1-5): EPEVTQTPSHQVTQMGQEVILRCVPISNHLYFYWYRQILGQKVEFLVSFYNNEISEKSEIFDDQFSVERPDGSNFTLKIRSTKLEDSAMYFCASSFGTGGHQPQHFGDGTRLSIL.

The rearrangement joins TRBV27 to TRBJ1-5; no clear D. CDR1 MNHEY and CDR2 SMNVEV come from the germline V gene (reference sequence). The CDR3 has 13 amino acids. The V end was cut by 8 bases, the J end by 2 bases, with 10 bases between. The CDR3 coding sequence is TGTGCCAGCGGGAAGACTGGCAATCAGCCCCAGCATTTT. Protein: CASGKTGNQPQHF.

The rearrangement joins TRBV10-1 to TRBJ2-3; D remains ambiguous. CDR1 WNHNN and CDR2 SYGVQD come from the germline V gene (reference sequence). V lost 7 bases to trimming and J lost 5 bases, with 16 bases between them. This CDR3 comprises 14 residues. The CDR3 DNA reads TGCGCCAGCAAAAGCTCTGTGTCCGGAGATACGCAGTATTTT. Translating gives CASKSSVSGDTQYF.

CDR3 sequence: CASSPPSFEGEAFF. In nucleotides, the CDR3 is TGTGCCAGCTCACCACCGAGTTTCGAGGGGGAAGCTTTCTTT. The chain carries TRBV18 and TRBJ1-1, with D tentatively TRBD1 (5 bases). Germline V gives CDR1 KGHSH, CDR2 LQKENI. V lost 0 bases and J lost 8, with 13 bases in between. This CDR3 spans 14 amino acids.

The rearrangement uses TRBV7-8 and TRBJ1-1; D unresolved. V was trimmed by 5 bases and J by 9 bases, leaving 13 bases between them. The CDR3 has 12 amino acids. Germline CDR1 SGHVS, CDR2 FQNEAQ. Here the CDR3 reads CASSPWVGQAFF. The CDR3 nucleotides are TGTGCCAGCAGCCCTTGGGTCGGTCAAGCTTTCTTT. Supplemented by reference TRBV7-8 and TRBJ1-1, the full variable domain reads GAGVSQSPRYKVAKRGQDVALRCDPISGHVSLFWYQQALGQGPEFLTYFQNEAQLDKSGLPSDRFFAERPEGSVSTLKIQRTQQEDSAVYLCASSPWVGQAFFGQGTRLTVV.

CDR3 loop: CASSSPGGRVYEQYF. The CDR3 DNA is TGTGCCAGCAGCTCCCCAGGGGGTAGGGTCTACGAGCAGTACTTC. The chain links TRBV7-9 to TRBJ2-7, with 7 nucleotides matching TRBD1. The J segment lost 3 bases and the V segment lost 4 bases, leaving 9 bases of the junction unmatched. Germline loops: CDR1 SEHNR, CDR2 FQNEAQ (reference sequence). The CDR3 consists of 15 residues.

The CDR3 DNA follows: TGTGCCAGCAGCCCAACTCCCCGGACAGGGGGTTTTGGCTACACCTTC. Protein sequence: CASSPTPRTGGFGYTF. The gene calls are TRBV4-2 and TRBJ1-2, with 10 bases identical to TRBD1. J lost 7 bases, V lost 4 bases, and 12 bases had no gene match. The CDR3 sequence is 16 residues long. Germline lookup yields CDR1 LGHNA and CDR2 YNFKEQ.

The CDR3 region is CASRSPGQGHQETQYF. The CDR3 DNA sequence: TGTGCCAGTAGAAGCCCGGGACAGGGACACCAAGAGACCCAGTACTTC. The rearrangement uses TRBV19 and TRBJ2-5; TRBD1 agrees at 9 bases. V was clipped by 6 bases and J by 0 bases; unmatched bases: 8. Germline assignment: CDR1 LNHDA and CDR2 SQIVND (reference sequence). This CDR3 spans 16 amino acids.

The rearrangement links TRBV27 to TRBJ1-3, with D tentatively TRBD1 (6 bases). The CDR3 runs to 13 residues. V shed 2 bases and J shed 4 bases, with 6 bases lying between them. Germline V gene data show CDR1 as MNHEY and CDR2 as SMNVEV (reference sequence). This chain's CDR3 is CASSLTGGNTIYF. The CDR3 region has the DNA TGTGCCAGCAGTTTAACAGGGGGAAACACCATATATTTT.

A single count supports this clone. This rearrangement joins TRBV28 to TRBJ1-2; D is possibly TRBD1 (6 bases). Between the trimmed V and J ends, which lost 6 bases and 8 bases, there was a span of 16 bases. Looked up from germline, CDR1 is MDHEN and CDR2 is SYDVKM. CDR3 size: 13 residues. The CDR3 reads CASSVPGQGGYTF. CDR3 in DNA: TGTGCCAGCAGCGTTCCGGGACAAGGAGGCTACACCTTC.

The CDR3 loop reads CASSLAAGLEQYF. The CDR3 region has the DNA TGTGCCAGCAGCTTAGCGGCGGGTTTGGAGCAGTACTTC. This chain connects TRBV7-6 to TRBJ2-7, with D possibly TRBD2 on 5 matching bases. V shed 0 bases and J shed 7 bases, with 10 bases lying between them. Per germline, CDR1 SGHVS and CDR2 FNYEAQ. The CDR3 has 13 amino acids. Based on the CDR3 plus reference TRBV7-6 and TRBJ2-7, the full variable domain is GAGVSQSPRYKVTKRGQDVALRCDPISGHVSLYWYRQALGQGPEFLTYFNYEAQQDKSGLPNDRFSAERPEGSISTLTIQRTEQRDSAMYRCASSLAAGLEQYFGPGTRLTVT.

The chain employs TRBV5-5 and TRBJ1-1; a weak D match, TRBD1 (6 bases). The CDR3 runs to 15 residues. Germline V gene sequence: CDR1 SGHKS, CDR2 YYEKEE (reference sequence). V was shortened by 2 bases and J by 5 bases, with 16 bases between the two germline ends. The chain's CDR3 is CASSFRRAGETEAFF. For the CDR3, the DNA is TGTGCCAGCAGCTTCAGGCGGGCAGGGGAGACTGAAGCTTTCTTT.

The V gene is TRBV28, the J gene TRBJ2-1; 10 nucleotides match TRBD2. The CDR3 has 14 residues. Germline V gives CDR1 MDHEN, CDR2 SYDVKM. V shed 4 bases, J shed 9 bases, and the junction held 6 bases outside the gene matches. The CDR3 loop is CASSSSGLAFEQFF. The CDR3 DNA is TGTGCCAGCAGTTCCTCGGGACTAGCGTTTGAGCAGTTCTTC.